This is a list of T cell receptor beta chains from one sample in a study of T-cell memory formation after mild COVID-19. TCRdb recomputed calls from the 5' RACE reads with MiXCR, one row per CDR3 protein. The sample has about 190,000 distinct CDR3 sequences, around 25% seen once. Input material: PBMCs or a T cell subset sorted from them (not recorded which). These receptors were taken from an adult woman who had mild COVID-19 (a few samples of this study predate the infection). Cell type and time point are not known. CDR3s include the opening cysteine and the closing phenylalanine or tryptophan. A D gene is named only where the DNA matches it firmly. Clone size appears in some rows only: once, few, many, or a class for an expanded clone.

J,size,V,D,DNA,CDR3
TRBJ1-5,few,TRBV5-1,NA,TGCGCCAGCAATATGGGGCATAGCAATCAGCCCCAGCATTTT,CASNMGHSNQPQHF
TRBJ1-1,NA,TRBV7-8,TRBD1,TGTGCCAGCAGCCCAGGACAGGCGGGCACTGAAGCTTTCTTT,CASSPGQAGTEAFF
TRBJ1-1,NA,TRBV20-1,TRBD1,TGCAGTGCTAGAAGGGGGCAGGCCCGGGGTGAAGCTTTCTTT,CSARRGQARGEAFF
TRBJ2-7,NA,TRBV29-1,TRBD1,TGCAGCGCCGGGACAGGGACCGGTCACGAGCAGTACTTC,CSAGTGTGHEQYF
TRBJ2-1,few,TRBV9,NA,TGTGCCAGCAGCCCCCGGGAAGGGAAGCGCCGGGGGGAGCAGTTCTTC,CASSPREGKRRGEQFF
TRBJ1-2,NA,TRBV5-1,NA,TGCGCCAGCAGCTTGACGGGGGGTCCCAATGGCTACACCTTC,CASSLTGGPNGYTF
TRBJ2-5,few,TRBV7-2,NA,TGTGCCAGCAGCTTAGTAACGGGTGAGGGAGAGACCCAGTACTTC,CASSLVTGEGETQYF
TRBJ1-1,few,TRBV6-2/TRBV6-3,NA,TGTGCCAGCAGTTACTCGGTGTTGAAGGGTCCGAACACTGAAGCTTTCTTT,CASSYSVLKGPNTEAFF
TRBJ1-1,NA,TRBV20-1,NA,TGCAGTGCGATACTTACAGGGACTGAAGCTTTCTTT,CSAILTGTEAFF
TRBJ2-1,once,TRBV11-2,TRBD2,TGTGCCAGCAGCTGGACAACGGGGGGACTAGCGGGAGGCCGACACTTGGATGAGCAGTTCTTC,CASSWTTGGLAGGRHLDEQFF
TRBJ2-3,few,TRBV20-1,TRBD2,TGCAGTGCTAGACTAGCGGGACTCACAGATACGCAGTATTTT,CSARLAGLTDTQYF
TRBJ1-1,NA,TRBV3-1,NA,TGTGCCAGCAGCGCAGGGTGGGACACTGAAGCTTTCTTT,CASSAGWDTEAFF
TRBJ2-4,many,TRBV7-9,NA,TGTGCCAGCAGCCGGACAGAGGAATTCGGAGACATTCAGTACTTC,CASSRTEEFGDIQYF
TRBJ2-1,NA,TRBV3-1,TRBD2,TGTGCCAGCAGCCAGAGGTTGGCGGGAGTGGAGCAGTTCTTC,CASSQRLAGVEQFF
TRBJ1-4,once,TRBV3-1,NA,TGTGCCAGCAGCCATGGGGGGCTCAGGCAGTATGAGAATTATCTGTTTTTT,CASSHGGLRQYENYLFF
TRBJ1-2,NA,TRBV9,TRBD1,TGTGCCAGCAGCGTAGAGGGGGCAGCTGGCTACACCTTC,CASSVEGAAGYTF
TRBJ2-7,NA,TRBV5-1,TRBD1,TGCGCCAGCAGCGGGACAGGAATCTACGAGCAGTACTTC,CASSGTGIYEQYF
TRBJ1-1,once,TRBV12-3/TRBV12-4,NA,TGTGCCAGCAGTTTACTGCGACAGACGAACACTGAAGCTTTCTTT,CASSLLRQTNTEAFF
TRBJ1-1,NA,TRBV6-5,NA,TGTGCCAGCAGTTACTCGGACTATGCCCAGAACACTGAAGCTTTCTTT,CASSYSDYAQNTEAFF
TRBJ2-7,NA,TRBV5-1,TRBD1,TGCGCCAGCAGCTTGTTCCCAGGGACAGCCTACGAGCAGTACTTC,CASSLFPGTAYEQYF
TRBJ1-6,NA,TRBV18,NA,TGTGCCAGCTCACCGAGGACAGAAGATAATTCACCCCTCCACTTT,CASSPRTEDNSPLHF
TRBJ2-1,many,TRBV14,NA,TGTGCCAGCAGCCAAGATCTTTTCAGCTCCTACAATGAGCAGTTCTTC,CASSQDLFSSYNEQFF
TRBJ2-5,few,TRBV4-1,TRBD2,TGCGCCAGCAGCCAAACACTAGCGGGGGGTCCCCAAGAGACCCAGTACTTC,CASSQTLAGGPQETQYF
TRBJ2-7,few,TRBV4-1,NA,TGCGCCAGCAGCCGTCGGGTTGACAGTCTCGACTCCTACGAGCAGTACTTC,CASSRRVDSLDSYEQYF
TRBJ2-7,NA,TRBV7-9,TRBD1,TGTGCCAGCAGCCCTGGACAGGGCCGCCCCTACGAGCAGTACTTC,CASSPGQGRPYEQYF
TRBJ1-1,NA,TRBV10-3,NA,TGTGCCATCAAAGAGGGAGGGACTGAAGCTTTCTTT,CAIKEGGTEAFF
TRBJ2-3,NA,TRBV27,TRBD1,TGTGCCAGCAGTTACAGGGGGCGGGCAGATACGCAGTATTTT,CASSYRGRADTQYF
TRBJ1-1,NA,TRBV5-1,TRBD1,TGCGCCAGCAGCCAAGGACAGGGCGCGGACACTGAAGCTTTCTTT,CASSQGQGADTEAFF
TRBJ1-6,many,TRBV6-2/TRBV6-3,NA,TGTGCCAGCAGTCCCGGCGGCTTT,CASSPGGF
TRBJ2-5,many,TRBV12-3/TRBV12-4,NA,TGTGCCAGCAGTCCAGGGTCCCAAGAGACCCAGTACTTC,CASSPGSQETQYF
TRBJ2-5,NA,TRBV12-3/TRBV12-4,TRBD1,TGTGCCAGCAGCCACAGGGGCGGAGAAGAGACCCAGTACTTC,CASSHRGGEETQYF
TRBJ1-2,once,TRBV9,NA,TGTGCCAGCAGCGCGGGGAAGGACTATGGCTACACCTTC,CASSAGKDYGYTF
TRBJ2-1,once,TRBV7-9,NA,TGTGCCAGCAGCAGGGACTCTTACAATGAGCAGTTCTTC,CASSRDSYNEQFF
TRBJ2-4,NA,TRBV29-1,NA,TGCAGCGTTGAGGAAGGAGAAAACATTCAGTACTTC,CSVEEGENIQYF
TRBJ1-1,few,TRBV4-1,NA,TGCGCCAGCCGGAGACCTGGGGACACTGAAGCTTTCTTT,CASRRPGDTEAFF
TRBJ1-6,NA,TRBV23-1,TRBD1,TGCGCCAGCAGGCGGGGGACAGGGGAAGATAATTCACCCCTCCACTTT,CASRRGTGEDNSPLHF
TRBJ2-1,NA,TRBV30,TRBD1,TGTGCCTGGGAACTCGGGACAGGGGACAATGAGCAGTTCTTC,CAWELGTGDNEQFF